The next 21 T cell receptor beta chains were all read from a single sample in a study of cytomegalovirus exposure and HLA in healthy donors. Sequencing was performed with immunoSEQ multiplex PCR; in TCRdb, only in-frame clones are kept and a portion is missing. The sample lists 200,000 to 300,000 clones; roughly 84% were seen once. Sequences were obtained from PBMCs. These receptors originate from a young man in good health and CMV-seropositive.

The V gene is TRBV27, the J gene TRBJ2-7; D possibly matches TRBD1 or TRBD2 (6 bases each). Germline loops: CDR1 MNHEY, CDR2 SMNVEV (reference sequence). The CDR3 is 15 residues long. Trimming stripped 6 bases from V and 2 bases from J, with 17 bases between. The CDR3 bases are TGTGCCAGCAGCCCGGTATCGGGGGCTGCCTACGAGCAGTACTTC. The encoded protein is CASSPVSGAAYEQYF.

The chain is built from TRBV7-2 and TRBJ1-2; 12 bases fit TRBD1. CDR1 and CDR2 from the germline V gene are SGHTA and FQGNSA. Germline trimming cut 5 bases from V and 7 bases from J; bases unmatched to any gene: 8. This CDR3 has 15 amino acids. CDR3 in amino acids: CASSPWGTGGLGYTF. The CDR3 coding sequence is TGTGCCAGCAGCCCGTGGGGGACAGGGGGCCTTGGCTACACCTTC.

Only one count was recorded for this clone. CDR3 coding DNA: TGCGCCAGCAGCCGCCACAGGGGGCAGGCTGAAAAACTGTTTTTT. Amino acids: CASSRHRGQAEKLFF. This chain uses TRBV4-1 with TRBJ1-4; 9 bases are a match to TRBD1. After removal of 4 bases from V and 7 bases from J, the junction contained 7 bases not matched to a gene. The CDR3 is 15 amino acids. Germline values: CDR1 MGHRA, CDR2 YSYEKL.

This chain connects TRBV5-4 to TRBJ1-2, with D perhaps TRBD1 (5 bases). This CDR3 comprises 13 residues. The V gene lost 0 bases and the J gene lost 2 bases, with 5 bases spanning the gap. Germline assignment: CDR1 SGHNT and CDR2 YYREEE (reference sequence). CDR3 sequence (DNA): TGTGCCAGCAGCTTGGGACAGAACTATGGCTACACCTTC. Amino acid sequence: CASSLGQNYGYTF.

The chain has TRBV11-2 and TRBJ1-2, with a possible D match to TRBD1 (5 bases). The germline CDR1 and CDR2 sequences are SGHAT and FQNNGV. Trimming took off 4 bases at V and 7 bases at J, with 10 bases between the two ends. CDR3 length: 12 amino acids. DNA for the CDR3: TGTGCCAGCAGCTCCGGGGCTGGTGGCTACACCTTC. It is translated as CASSSGAGGYTF.

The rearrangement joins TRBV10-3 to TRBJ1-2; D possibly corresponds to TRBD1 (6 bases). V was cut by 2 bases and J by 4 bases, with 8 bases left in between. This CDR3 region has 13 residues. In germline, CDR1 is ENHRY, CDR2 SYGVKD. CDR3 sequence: CAISEAGAYGYTF. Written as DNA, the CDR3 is TGTGCCATCAGTGAGGCAGGGGCCTATGGCTACACCTTC.

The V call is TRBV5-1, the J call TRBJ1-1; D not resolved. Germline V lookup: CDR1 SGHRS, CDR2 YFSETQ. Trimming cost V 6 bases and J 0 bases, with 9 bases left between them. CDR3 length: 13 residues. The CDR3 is CASTADLNTEAFF. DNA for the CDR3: TGCGCCAGCACCGCGGACCTGAACACTGAAGCTTTCTTT.

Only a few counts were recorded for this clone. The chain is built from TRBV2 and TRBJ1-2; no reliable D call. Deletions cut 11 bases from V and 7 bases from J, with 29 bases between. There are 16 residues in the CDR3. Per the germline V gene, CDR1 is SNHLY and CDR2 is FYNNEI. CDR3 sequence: CAPRVQTELLQGGYTF. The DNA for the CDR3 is TGTGCCCCCCGGGTGCAGACGGAATTACTGCAAGGTGGCTACACCTTC.

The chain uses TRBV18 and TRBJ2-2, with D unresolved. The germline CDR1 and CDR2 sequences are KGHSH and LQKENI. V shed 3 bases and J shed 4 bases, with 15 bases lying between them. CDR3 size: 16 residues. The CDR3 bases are TGTGCCAGCTCACCCCCCGGAACCCTTGTCACCGGGGAGCTGTTTTTT. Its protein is CASSPPGTLVTGELFF.

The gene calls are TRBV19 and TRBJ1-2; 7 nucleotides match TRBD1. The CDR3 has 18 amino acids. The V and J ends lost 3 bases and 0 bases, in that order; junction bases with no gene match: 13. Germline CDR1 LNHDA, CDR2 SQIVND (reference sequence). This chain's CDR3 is CASSISLGRGRPNYGYTF. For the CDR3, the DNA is TGTGCCAGTAGTATCTCTCTAGGCAGGGGGAGACCTAACTATGGCTACACCTTC.

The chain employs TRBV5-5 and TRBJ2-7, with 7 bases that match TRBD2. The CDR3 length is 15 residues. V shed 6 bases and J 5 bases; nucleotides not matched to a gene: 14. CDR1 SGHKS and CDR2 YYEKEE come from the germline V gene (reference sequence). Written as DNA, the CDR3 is TGTGCCAGCACCTATGGGGGGGGGACCCTTGACGAGCAGTACTTC. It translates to CASTYGGGTLDEQYF.

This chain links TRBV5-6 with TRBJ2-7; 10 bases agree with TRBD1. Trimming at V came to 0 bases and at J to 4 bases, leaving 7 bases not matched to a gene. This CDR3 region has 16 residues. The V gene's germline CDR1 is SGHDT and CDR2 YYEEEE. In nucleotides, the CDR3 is TGTGCCAGCAGCTTGGGGGGGACAGGGGACGGTTACGAGCAGTACTTC. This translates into CASSLGGTGDGYEQYF. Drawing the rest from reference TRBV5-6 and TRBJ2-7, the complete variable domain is DAGVTQSPTHLIKTRGQQVTLRCSPKSGHDTVSWYQQALGQGPQFIFQYYEEEERQRGNFPDRFSGHQFPNYSSELNVNALLLGDSALYLCASSLGGTGDGYEQYFGPGTRLTVT.

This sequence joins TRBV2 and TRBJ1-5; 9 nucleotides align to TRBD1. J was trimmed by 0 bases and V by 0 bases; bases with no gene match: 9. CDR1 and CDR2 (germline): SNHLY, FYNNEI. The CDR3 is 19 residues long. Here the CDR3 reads CASSEAGTGNPFSNQPQHF. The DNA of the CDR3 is TGTGCCAGCAGTGAAGCGGGGACAGGGAACCCTTTTAGCAATCAGCCCCAGCATTTT.

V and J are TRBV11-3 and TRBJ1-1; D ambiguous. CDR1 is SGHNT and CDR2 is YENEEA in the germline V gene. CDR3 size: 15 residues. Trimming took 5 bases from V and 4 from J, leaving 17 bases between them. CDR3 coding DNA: TGTGCCAGCAGCCCCCGCGAGGGTGCGGGCACTGAAGCTTTCTTT. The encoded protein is CASSPREGAGTEAFF.

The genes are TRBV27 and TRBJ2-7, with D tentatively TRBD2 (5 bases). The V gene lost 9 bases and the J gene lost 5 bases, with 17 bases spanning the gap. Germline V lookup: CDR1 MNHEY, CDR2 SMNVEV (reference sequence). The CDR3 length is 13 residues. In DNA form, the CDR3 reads TGTGCCAGTAGCGCCTCCGGGCTTAACGAGCAGTACTTC. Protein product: CASSASGLNEQYF.

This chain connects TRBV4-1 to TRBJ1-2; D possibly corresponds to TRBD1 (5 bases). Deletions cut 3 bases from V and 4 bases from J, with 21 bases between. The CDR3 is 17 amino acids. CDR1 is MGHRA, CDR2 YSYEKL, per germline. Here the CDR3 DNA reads TGCGCCAGCAGCCACACCCCGGGACGCCGGCAATTCTATGGCTACACCTTC. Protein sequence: CASSHTPGRRQFYGYTF.

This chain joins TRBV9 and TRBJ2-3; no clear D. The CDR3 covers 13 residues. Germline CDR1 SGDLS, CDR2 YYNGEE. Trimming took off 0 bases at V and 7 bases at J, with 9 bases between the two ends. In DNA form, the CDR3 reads TGTGCCAGCAGCGTAGGGGGTCTCAATACGCAGTATTTT. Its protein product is CASSVGGLNTQYF. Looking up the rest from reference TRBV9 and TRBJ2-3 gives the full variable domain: DSGVTQTPKHLITATGQRVTLRCSPRSGDLSVYWYQQSLDQGLQFLIQYYNGEERAKGNILERFSAQQFPDLHSELNLSSLELGDSALYFCASSVGGLNTQYFGPGTRLTVL.

This CDR3 reads CASSPRDPYGYTF. The CDR3 region has the DNA TGTGCCAGCAGTCCACGGGACCCCTATGGCTACACCTTC. The chain is built from TRBV6-1 and TRBJ1-2; D is perhaps TRBD1 (5 bases). V lost 5 bases to trimming and J lost 4 bases, with 11 bases between them. Per the germline V gene, CDR1 is MNHNS and CDR2 is SASEGT. This CDR3 region has 13 residues.

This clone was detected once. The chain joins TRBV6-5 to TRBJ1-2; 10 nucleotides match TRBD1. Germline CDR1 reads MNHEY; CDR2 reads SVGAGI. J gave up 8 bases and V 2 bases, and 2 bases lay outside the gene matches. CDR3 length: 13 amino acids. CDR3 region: CASSYRDRGGYTF. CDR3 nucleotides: TGTGCCAGCAGTTACCGGGACAGGGGAGGCTACACCTTC.

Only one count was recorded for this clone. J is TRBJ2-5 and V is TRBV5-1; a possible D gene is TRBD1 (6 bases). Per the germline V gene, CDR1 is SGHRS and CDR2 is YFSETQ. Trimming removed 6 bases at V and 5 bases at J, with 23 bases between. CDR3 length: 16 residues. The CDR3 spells CASNAWAPATGETQYF. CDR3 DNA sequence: TGCGCCAGCAACGCCTGGGCGCCCGCAACAGGGGAGACCCAGTACTTC. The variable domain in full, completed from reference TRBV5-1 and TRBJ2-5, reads KAGVTQTPRYLIKTRGQQVTLSCSPISGHRSVSWYQQTPGQGLQFLFEYFSETQRNKGNFPGRFSGRQFSNSRSEMNVSTLELGDSALYLCASNAWAPATGETQYFGPGTRLLVL.

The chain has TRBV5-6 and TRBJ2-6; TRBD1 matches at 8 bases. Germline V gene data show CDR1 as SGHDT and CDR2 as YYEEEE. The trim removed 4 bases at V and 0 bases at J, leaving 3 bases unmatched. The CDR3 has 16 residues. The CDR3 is CASSQGARSGANVLTF. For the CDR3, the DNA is TGTGCCAGCAGCCAGGGGGCCCGCTCTGGGGCCAACGTCCTGACTTTC.